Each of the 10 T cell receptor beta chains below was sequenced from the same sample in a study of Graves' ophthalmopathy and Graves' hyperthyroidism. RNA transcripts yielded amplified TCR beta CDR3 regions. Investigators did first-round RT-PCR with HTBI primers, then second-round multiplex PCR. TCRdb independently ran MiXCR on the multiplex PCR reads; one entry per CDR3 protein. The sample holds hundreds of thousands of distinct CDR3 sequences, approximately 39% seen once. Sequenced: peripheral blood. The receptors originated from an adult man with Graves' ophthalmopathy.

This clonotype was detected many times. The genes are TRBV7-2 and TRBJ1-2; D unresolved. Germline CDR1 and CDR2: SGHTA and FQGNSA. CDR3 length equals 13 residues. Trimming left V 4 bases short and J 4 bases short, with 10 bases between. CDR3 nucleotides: TGTGCCAGCAGCTCCGGGGTGGTCTATGGCTACACCTTC. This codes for CASSSGVVYGYTF.

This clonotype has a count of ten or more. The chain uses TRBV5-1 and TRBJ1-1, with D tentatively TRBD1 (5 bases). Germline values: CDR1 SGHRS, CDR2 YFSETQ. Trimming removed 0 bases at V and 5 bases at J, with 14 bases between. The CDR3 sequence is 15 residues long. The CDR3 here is CASSLVYRKGTEAFF. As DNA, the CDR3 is TGCGCCAGCAGCTTGGTATACAGGAAGGGAACTGAAGCTTTCTTT.

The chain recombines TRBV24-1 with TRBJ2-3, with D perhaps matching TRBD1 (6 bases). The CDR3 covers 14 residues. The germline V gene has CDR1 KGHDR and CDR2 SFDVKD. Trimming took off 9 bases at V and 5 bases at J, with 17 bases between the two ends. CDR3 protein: CATSDRNGLDTQYF. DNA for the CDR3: TGTGCCACCTCAGACAGGAACGGTTTAGATACGCAGTATTTT.

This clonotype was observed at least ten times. The CDR3 reads CAIRAGGQKNTEAFF. Here the CDR3 DNA reads TGTGCCATCAGAGCCGGTGGACAAAAGAACACTGAAGCTTTCTTT. The rearrangement uses TRBV12-3 or TRBV12-4 and TRBJ1-1, with D perhaps matching TRBD1 (5 bases). The CDR3 has 15 residues. Deletions cut 10 bases from V and 1 base from J, with 19 bases between.

The CDR3 sequence is CASSRDGYTF. In nucleotides, the CDR3 is TGTGCCAGTAGCCGCGATGGCTACACCTTC. The V call is TRBV2, the J call TRBJ1-2; no clear D. Germline V gene lookup returns CDR1 SNHLY and CDR2 FYNNEI. Trimming cost V 9 bases and J 6 bases, with 8 bases left between them. The CDR3 sequence is 10 residues long.

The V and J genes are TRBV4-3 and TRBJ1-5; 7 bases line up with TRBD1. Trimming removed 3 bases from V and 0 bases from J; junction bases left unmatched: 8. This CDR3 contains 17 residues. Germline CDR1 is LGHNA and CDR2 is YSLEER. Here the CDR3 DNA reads TGCGCCAGCAGCCAGGATACCGGGACAGTTAGCAATCAGCCCCAGCATTTT. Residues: CASSQDTGTVSNQPQHF.

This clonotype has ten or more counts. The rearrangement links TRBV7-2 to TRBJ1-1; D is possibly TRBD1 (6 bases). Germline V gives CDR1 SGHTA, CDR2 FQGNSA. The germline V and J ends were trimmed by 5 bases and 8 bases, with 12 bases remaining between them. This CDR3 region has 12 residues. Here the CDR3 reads CASSKGQYEAFF. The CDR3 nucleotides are TGTGCCAGCAGCAAAGGACAGTACGAAGCTTTCTTT.

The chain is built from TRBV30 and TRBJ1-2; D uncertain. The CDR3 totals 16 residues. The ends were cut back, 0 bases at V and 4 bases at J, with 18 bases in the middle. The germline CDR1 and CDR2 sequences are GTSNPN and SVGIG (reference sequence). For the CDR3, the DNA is TGTGCCTGGAGTGTAGGAGGGTCACCTCCCTCCTATGGCTACACCTTC. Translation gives CAWSVGGSPPSYGYTF.

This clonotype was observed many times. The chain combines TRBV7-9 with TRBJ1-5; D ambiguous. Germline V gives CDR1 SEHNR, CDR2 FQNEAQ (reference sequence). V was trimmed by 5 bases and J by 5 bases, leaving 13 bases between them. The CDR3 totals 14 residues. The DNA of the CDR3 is TGTGCCAGCAGCCGATCGGACGGGGATCAGCCCCAGCATTTT. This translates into CASSRSDGDQPQHF.

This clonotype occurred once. CDR3 sequence reads: CALKGAAPRNTGELFF. CDR3 bases: TGTGCTCTCAAAGGGGCCGCCCCGAGAAACACCGGGGAGCTGTTTTTT. The chain links TRBV10-3 to TRBJ2-2; tentative D call: TRBD1 (5 bases). CDR1 and CDR2 (germline): ENHRY, SYGVKD. The length of the CDR3 is 16 residues.